A selection of T cell receptor beta chains follows, all from one sample in a study of technical replicates of blood from a few donors. Here immunoSEQ multiplex PCR was the method, and the copy in TCRdb shows in-frame clones only, minus some. The repertoire consists of around 83,000 clones, with 85% to 95% occurring once and the leading ten covering 0.39%. Sequences were obtained from T cells isolated from PBMCs. All receptors come from a human donor in good health. CDR3s include the opening cysteine and the closing phenylalanine or tryptophan. A D gene is named only where the DNA matches it firmly. Clone size is stated in some rows and not others, as once, few, many or a class when expanded.

d_call clone_size j_call v_call cdr3_nt cdr3_aa
TRBD2 . TRBJ2-2 TRBV5-1 TGCGCCAGCAGCTTGGCTAGCGGGAGGGCCGGGGAGCTGTTTTTT CASSLASGRAGELFF
. . TRBJ1-1 TRBV6-1 TGTGCCACCCGACAGAACCTGAACACTGAAGCTTTCTTT CATRQNLNTEAFF
. . TRBJ2-5 TRBV7-2 TGTGCCAGCAGCGGGACATTGTACCAAGAGACCCAGTACTTC CASSGTLYQETQYF
. . TRBJ2-5 TRBV15 TGTGCCACCAGCAGATCCACCCGGGAGCGAGAGACCCAGTACTTC CATSRSTRERETQYF
TRBD1 . TRBJ2-7 TRBV5-1 TGCGCCAGCAGCCCGGGACAGGGCGCATCATACGAGCAGTACTTC CASSPGQGASYEQYF
TRBD1 . TRBJ1-1 TRBV7-8 TGTGCCAGCAGCTTAGCAGGGGGCGGAATCAGCTCTGAAGCTTTCTTT CASSLAGGGISSEAFF
TRBD1 . TRBJ2-7 TRBV19 TGTGCCAGTAGTACCCGGGACAGCTCCTACGAGCAGTACTTC CASSTRDSSYEQYF
TRBD2 . TRBJ2-1 TRBV9 TGTGCCAGCGAAGGTAGCGGGGGGTACAATGAGCAGTTCTTC CASEGSGGYNEQFF
. . TRBJ2-5 TRBV27 TGTGCCAGCAGTTTCACGGGGGACGGGACCCAGTACTTC CASSFTGDGTQYF
TRBD1 . TRBJ1-2 TRBV5-6 TGTGCCAGCAGCTTGCGTCAGGGGGCTTGGGGCTACACCTTC CASSLRQGAWGYTF
. . TRBJ1-4 TRBV19 TGTGCCAGTAGTACTCGCAGATTAAATGAAAAACTGTTTTTT CASSTRRLNEKLFF
TRBD1 . TRBJ1-5 TRBV11-3 TGTGCCAGCAGCTTAGGCGGTGACAGGGTAGGCAATCAGCCCCAGCATTTT CASSLGGDRVGNQPQHF
. . TRBJ2-7 TRBV2 TGTGCCAGCAGTACTAGGCGAGAGGTCTACGAGCAGTACTTC CASSTRREVYEQYF
TRBD2 . TRBJ2-1 TRBV6-1 TGTGCCAGCAGAAGCGGGAGACAAAATGAGCAGTTCTTC CASRSGRQNEQFF
. once TRBJ1-5 TRBV27 TGTGCCAGCAGTCCAACGAGTGGTAGCAATCAGCCCCAGCATTTT CASSPTSGSNQPQHF
. . TRBJ1-5 TRBV19 TGTGCCAGTAGTATCGGCCAGGGTCATTTTCCCCAGCATTTT CASSIGQGHFPQHF
. . TRBJ2-1 TRBV5-4 TGTGCCAGCAGCTTGGCTCAGGGCAATGAGCAGTTCTTC CASSLAQGNEQFF
. . TRBJ2-7 TRBV2 TGTGCCAGCAGTGACAGGCACTACGAGCAGTACTTC CASSDRHYEQYF
. . TRBJ2-7 TRBV28 TGTGCCAGCAGTCCCGGACAGACCTACGAGCAGTACTTC CASSPGQTYEQYF
. . TRBJ2-7 TRBV9 TGTGCCAGCAGCGTAGGTGGGAGCTCCACCTACGAGCAGTACTTC CASSVGGSSTYEQYF
TRBD1 once TRBJ1-1 TRBV28 TGTGCCAGCAGTTCCTTACAGGGGGCTATGACTGAAGCTTTCTTT CASSSLQGAMTEAFF
. . TRBJ1-5 TRBV28 TGTGCCAGCAGTTTTAGAGAGGGTGGCAATCAGCCCCAGCATTTT CASSFREGGNQPQHF